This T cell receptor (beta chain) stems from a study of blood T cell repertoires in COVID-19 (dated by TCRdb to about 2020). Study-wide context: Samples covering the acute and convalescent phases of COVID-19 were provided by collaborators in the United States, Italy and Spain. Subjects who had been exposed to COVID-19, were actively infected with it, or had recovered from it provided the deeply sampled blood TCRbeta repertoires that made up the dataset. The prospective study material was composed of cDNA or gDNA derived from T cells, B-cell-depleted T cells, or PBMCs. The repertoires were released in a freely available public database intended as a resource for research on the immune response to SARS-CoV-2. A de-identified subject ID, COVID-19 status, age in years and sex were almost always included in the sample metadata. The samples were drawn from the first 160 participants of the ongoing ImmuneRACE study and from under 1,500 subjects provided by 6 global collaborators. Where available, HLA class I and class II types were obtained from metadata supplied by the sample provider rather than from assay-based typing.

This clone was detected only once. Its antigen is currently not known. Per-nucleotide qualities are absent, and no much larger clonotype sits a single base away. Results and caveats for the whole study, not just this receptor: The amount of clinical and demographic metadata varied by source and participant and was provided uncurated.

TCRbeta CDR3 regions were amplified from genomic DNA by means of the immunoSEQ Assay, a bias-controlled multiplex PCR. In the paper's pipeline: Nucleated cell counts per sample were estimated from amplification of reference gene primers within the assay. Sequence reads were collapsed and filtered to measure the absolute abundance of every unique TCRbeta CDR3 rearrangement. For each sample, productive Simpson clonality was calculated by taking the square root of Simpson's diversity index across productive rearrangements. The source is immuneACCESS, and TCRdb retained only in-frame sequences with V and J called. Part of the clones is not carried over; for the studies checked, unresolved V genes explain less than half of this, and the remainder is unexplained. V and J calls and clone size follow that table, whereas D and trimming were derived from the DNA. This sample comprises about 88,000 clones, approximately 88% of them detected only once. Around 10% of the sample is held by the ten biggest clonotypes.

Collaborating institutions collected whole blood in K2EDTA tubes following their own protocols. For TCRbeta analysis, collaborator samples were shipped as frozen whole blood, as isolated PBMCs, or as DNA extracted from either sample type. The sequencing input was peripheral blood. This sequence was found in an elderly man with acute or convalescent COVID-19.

The CDR3 amino acid sequence is: CASSLSYSPSRQYF. The DNA sequence is TGTGCCAGCAGCCTCTCTTATTCCCCCAGTCGGCAGTACTTC. This receptor chain uses TRBV5-6 and TRBJ2-7, with an unclear D gene assignment. V and J lose 4 bases and 9 bases, and a span of 20 bases separates them. The CDR3 spans 14 residues, from the cysteine through the phenylalanine. The sequence is cut down to CDR3 DNA, 42 bases in frame from base 1. The germline V gene gives CDR1 as SGHDT and CDR2 as YYEEEE.